This T cell receptor beta chain appears in the sequencing data of a study of cytotoxic CD8 clonotypes in ibrutinib-treated CLL. Study background: Across samples, productive templates numbered 200,000 to 300,000 and productive rearrangements reached approximately 94,000 on average.

V was trimmed by 2 bases and J by 1 base, leaving 11 bases between them. The CDR3 length is 15 residues. From germline, CDR1 is MNHNS and CDR2 SASEGT. Repertoires were generated with immunoSEQ multiplex PCR, while TCRdb's copy carries only in-frame clones and drops some. There are roughly 54,000 clones in the sample; 57% occur only once, and 25% to 30% lies in the top ten. The sample in question was PBMCs, obtained after 24 months of ibrutinib treatment. The chain carries TRBV6-1 and TRBJ1-2; D may be TRBD1 (5 bases). The receptor comes from a human donor with chronic lymphocytic leukemia. The CDR3 region has the DNA TGTGCCAGCAGTGAAAGGCTGGGGGATAACTATGGCTACACCTTC. It yields the protein CASSERLGDNYGYTF.